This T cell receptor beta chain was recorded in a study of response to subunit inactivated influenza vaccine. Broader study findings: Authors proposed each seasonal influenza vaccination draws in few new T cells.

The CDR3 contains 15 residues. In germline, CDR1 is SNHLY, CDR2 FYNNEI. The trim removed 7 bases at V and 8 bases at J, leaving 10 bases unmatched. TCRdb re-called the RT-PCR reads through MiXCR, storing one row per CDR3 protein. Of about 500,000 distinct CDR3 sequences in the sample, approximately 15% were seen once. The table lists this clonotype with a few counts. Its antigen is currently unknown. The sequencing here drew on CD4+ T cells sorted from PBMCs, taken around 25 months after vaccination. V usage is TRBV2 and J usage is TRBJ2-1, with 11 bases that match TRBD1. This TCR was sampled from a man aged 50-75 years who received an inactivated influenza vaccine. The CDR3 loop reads CASKDRGLGADEQFF. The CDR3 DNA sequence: TGTGCCAGCAAGGACAGGGGGCTAGGGGCGGATGAGCAGTTCTTC.